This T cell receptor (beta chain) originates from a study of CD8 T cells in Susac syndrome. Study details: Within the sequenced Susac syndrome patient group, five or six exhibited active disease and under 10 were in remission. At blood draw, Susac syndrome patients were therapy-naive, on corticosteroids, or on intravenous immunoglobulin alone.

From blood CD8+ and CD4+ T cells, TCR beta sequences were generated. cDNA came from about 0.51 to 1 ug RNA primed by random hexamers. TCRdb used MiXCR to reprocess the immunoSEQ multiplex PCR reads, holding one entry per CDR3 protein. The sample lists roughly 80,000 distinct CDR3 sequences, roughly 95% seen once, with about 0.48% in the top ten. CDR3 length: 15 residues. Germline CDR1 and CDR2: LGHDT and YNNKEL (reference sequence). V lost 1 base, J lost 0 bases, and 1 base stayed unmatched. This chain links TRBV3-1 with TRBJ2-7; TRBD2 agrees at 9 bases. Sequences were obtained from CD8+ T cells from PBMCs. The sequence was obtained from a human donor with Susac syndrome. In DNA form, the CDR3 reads TGTGCCAGCAGCCAAGGAGCGGGGGGCTCCTACGAGCAGTACTTC. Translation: CASSQGAGGSYEQYF.